A selection of T cell receptor beta chains follows, all from one sample in a study of blood T cell repertoires in COVID-19. Profiled with immunoSEQ multiplex PCR; TCRdb holds only in-frame clones, not every one. In the table there are a few hundred thousand clones, 89% of which are singletons. Material: peripheral blood. These receptor sequences come from a man aged 18 to 35 who had recovered from COVID-19. Both conserved end residues are part of each CDR3. D genes are given only for firm matches. A clone size is listed for some rows: how often the clone was seen (once, few, many), or a class if it is expanded.

v_call: TRBV7-9; clone_size: -; j_call: TRBJ2-7; d_call: -; cdr3_aa: CASSLGVKGGAPYEQYF; cdr3_nt: TGTGCCAGCAGCTTAGGGGTGAAAGGAGGGGCCCCCTACGAGCAGTACTTC
v_call: TRBV6-5; clone_size: -; j_call: TRBJ2-7; d_call: TRBD1; cdr3_aa: CASSYSPGQGFEQYF; cdr3_nt: TGTGCCAGCAGTTACTCGCCGGGACAGGGGTTCGAGCAGTACTTC
v_call: TRBV7-9; clone_size: -; j_call: TRBJ2-6; d_call: -; cdr3_aa: CASSLVRGEVGANVLTF; cdr3_nt: TGTGCCAGCAGCTTAGTACGGGGAGAAGTAGGGGCCAACGTCCTGACTTTC
v_call: TRBV11-2; clone_size: -; j_call: TRBJ1-3; d_call: TRBD1; cdr3_aa: CASSRDRGPGNTIYF; cdr3_nt: TGTGCCAGCAGCCGGGACAGGGGGCCTGGAAACACCATATATTTT
v_call: TRBV19; clone_size: -; j_call: TRBJ1-5; d_call: TRBD1; cdr3_aa: CASSIGDRGFGQPQHF; cdr3_nt: TGTGCCAGTAGTATAGGGGACAGGGGGTTTGGACAGCCCCAGCATTTT
v_call: TRBV4-3; clone_size: -; j_call: TRBJ2-1; d_call: TRBD2; cdr3_aa: CASSQDPIGRVYNEQFF; cdr3_nt: TGCGCCAGCAGCCAAGATCCCATAGGGAGGGTTTACAATGAGCAGTTCTTC
v_call: TRBV19; clone_size: -; j_call: TRBJ2-2; d_call: TRBD1; cdr3_aa: CASTPTGKAGELFF; cdr3_nt: TGTGCCAGTACCCCGACAGGGAAGGCCGGGGAGCTGTTTTTT
v_call: TRBV27; clone_size: -; j_call: TRBJ1-2; d_call: -; cdr3_aa: CASSLAVGSSGYTF; cdr3_nt: TGTGCCAGCAGTTTGGCGGTGGGTAGCAGCGGCTACACCTTC
v_call: TRBV10-1; clone_size: -; j_call: TRBJ1-1; d_call: -; cdr3_aa: CASSDGRGNTEAFF; cdr3_nt: TGCGCCAGCAGTGATGGCAGGGGGAACACTGAAGCTTTCTTT
v_call: TRBV7-8; clone_size: few; j_call: TRBJ1-5; d_call: TRBD1; cdr3_aa: CASSLAGQGSRDQPQHF; cdr3_nt: TGTGCCAGCAGCTTAGCGGGACAGGGGAGTCGGGATCAGCCCCAGCATTTT
v_call: TRBV6-2/TRBV6-3; clone_size: -; j_call: TRBJ2-3; d_call: -; cdr3_aa: CASSYPHTPDTQYF; cdr3_nt: TGTGCCAGCAGTTACCCGCACACCCCAGATACGCAGTATTTT
v_call: TRBV18; clone_size: -; j_call: TRBJ2-5; d_call: TRBD1; cdr3_aa: CASSPPQGLQETQYF; cdr3_nt: TGTGCCAGCTCACCCCCACAGGGGCTTCAAGAGACCCAGTACTTC
v_call: TRBV30; clone_size: -; j_call: TRBJ1-1; d_call: TRBD1; cdr3_aa: CAWSVDPLQGKWAEAFF; cdr3_nt: TGTGCCTGGAGTGTCGACCCACTACAGGGGAAATGGGCTGAAGCTTTCTTT
v_call: TRBV7-9; clone_size: -; j_call: TRBJ1-1; d_call: TRBD1; cdr3_aa: CASSLFEGARAEAFF; cdr3_nt: TGTGCCAGCAGCTTATTTGAGGGGGCGCGAGCTGAAGCTTTCTTT
v_call: TRBV27; clone_size: -; j_call: TRBJ1-4; d_call: -; cdr3_aa: CASRSNEKLFF; cdr3_nt: TGTGCCAGCAGGTCGAATGAAAAACTGTTTTTT
v_call: TRBV24-1; clone_size: few; j_call: TRBJ1-2; d_call: -; cdr3_aa: CATSKGANYGYTF; cdr3_nt: TGTGCCACCAGTAAGGGAGCTAACTATGGCTACACCTTC
v_call: TRBV7-6; clone_size: -; j_call: TRBJ1-1; d_call: -; cdr3_aa: CASSLSSQGGATEAFF; cdr3_nt: TGTGCCAGCAGCTTATCTTCTCAGGGTGGAGCGACTGAAGCTTTCTTT
v_call: TRBV7-9; clone_size: -; j_call: TRBJ1-1; d_call: TRBD1; cdr3_aa: CASSFLGQAAFF; cdr3_nt: TGTGCCAGCAGCTTCTTGGGACAGGCCGCTTTCTTT
v_call: TRBV5-1; clone_size: -; j_call: TRBJ2-7; d_call: TRBD2; cdr3_aa: CASSLGGRDYEQYF; cdr3_nt: TGCGCCAGCAGCTTGGGCGGGAGGGACTACGAGCAGTACTTC
v_call: TRBV25-1; clone_size: -; j_call: TRBJ1-2; d_call: TRBD1; cdr3_aa: CASSEYRGTGVGYTF; cdr3_nt: TGTGCCAGCAGTGAATATAGGGGGACAGGGGTTGGCTACACCTTC
v_call: TRBV7-6; clone_size: -; j_call: TRBJ1-6; d_call: -; cdr3_aa: CASSLASDSRSPLHF; cdr3_nt: TGTGCCAGCAGCTTAGCCTCCGACAGTCGTTCACCCCTCCACTTT
v_call: TRBV2; clone_size: -; j_call: TRBJ2-5; d_call: -; cdr3_aa: CASIPLLAGLLYQETQYF; cdr3_nt: TGTGCCAGCATTCCACTGCTAGCAGGCCTCTTGTACCAAGAGACCCAGTACTTC
v_call: TRBV10-3; clone_size: -; j_call: TRBJ2-1; d_call: TRBD2; cdr3_aa: CAISGSSGASSSYNEQFF; cdr3_nt: TGTGCCATCAGTGGGAGTAGCGGGGCCTCGAGCTCCTACAATGAGCAGTTCTTC
v_call: TRBV5-1; clone_size: few; j_call: TRBJ2-7; d_call: TRBD1; cdr3_aa: CASSLRQGVSYEQYF; cdr3_nt: TGCGCCAGCAGCCTGCGACAGGGAGTCTCCTACGAGCAGTACTTC
v_call: TRBV5-1; clone_size: -; j_call: TRBJ2-5; d_call: TRBD2; cdr3_aa: CASSLSSGRGETQYF; cdr3_nt: TGCGCCAGCAGCTTGAGTAGCGGGAGAGGAGAGACCCAGTACTTC
v_call: TRBV7-2; clone_size: -; j_call: TRBJ2-7; d_call: TRBD1; cdr3_aa: CASSWLRGQGYEQYF; cdr3_nt: TGTGCCAGCAGCTGGCTACGGGGACAGGGCTACGAGCAGTACTTC
v_call: TRBV2; clone_size: -; j_call: TRBJ2-1; d_call: TRBD2; cdr3_aa: CASTTSGSPYNEQFF; cdr3_nt: TGTGCCAGCACGACTAGCGGGAGCCCCTACAATGAGCAGTTCTTC
v_call: TRBV2; clone_size: -; j_call: TRBJ2-2; d_call: TRBD2; cdr3_aa: CASSVAGAVTGELFF; cdr3_nt: TGTGCCAGCAGTGTTGCGGGAGCGGTCACCGGGGAGCTGTTTTTT
v_call: TRBV4-1; clone_size: few; j_call: TRBJ1-1; d_call: -; cdr3_aa: CASSQVHVITEAFF; cdr3_nt: TGCGCCAGCAGCCAAGTACACGTTATAACTGAAGCTTTCTTT
v_call: TRBV5-1; clone_size: few; j_call: TRBJ2-7; d_call: TRBD1; cdr3_aa: CASRGTGNYEQYF; cdr3_nt: TGCGCCAGCAGGGGGACAGGCAACTACGAGCAGTACTTC
v_call: TRBV19; clone_size: -; j_call: TRBJ1-5; d_call: TRBD1; cdr3_aa: CASRPDRGKANQPQHF; cdr3_nt: TGTGCCAGTAGACCAGACAGGGGTAAAGCAAATCAGCCCCAGCATTTT
v_call: TRBV19; clone_size: -; j_call: TRBJ2-7; d_call: -; cdr3_aa: CASSIIGREQYF; cdr3_nt: TGTGCCAGTAGTATCATCGGTCGGGAGCAGTACTTC
v_call: TRBV4-3; clone_size: -; j_call: TRBJ1-1; d_call: -; cdr3_aa: CASSFQGSEAFF; cdr3_nt: TGCGCCAGCAGCTTCCAGGGTTCTGAAGCTTTCTTT
v_call: TRBV6-5; clone_size: -; j_call: TRBJ1-2; d_call: -; cdr3_aa: CASSLGRELYGYTF; cdr3_nt: TGTGCCAGCAGTCTCGGACGGGAACTCTATGGCTACACCTTC
v_call: TRBV11-3; clone_size: -; j_call: TRBJ2-3; d_call: -; cdr3_aa: CASSAGPSTDTQYF; cdr3_nt: TGTGCCAGCAGCGCGGGGCCTAGCACAGATACGCAGTATTTT